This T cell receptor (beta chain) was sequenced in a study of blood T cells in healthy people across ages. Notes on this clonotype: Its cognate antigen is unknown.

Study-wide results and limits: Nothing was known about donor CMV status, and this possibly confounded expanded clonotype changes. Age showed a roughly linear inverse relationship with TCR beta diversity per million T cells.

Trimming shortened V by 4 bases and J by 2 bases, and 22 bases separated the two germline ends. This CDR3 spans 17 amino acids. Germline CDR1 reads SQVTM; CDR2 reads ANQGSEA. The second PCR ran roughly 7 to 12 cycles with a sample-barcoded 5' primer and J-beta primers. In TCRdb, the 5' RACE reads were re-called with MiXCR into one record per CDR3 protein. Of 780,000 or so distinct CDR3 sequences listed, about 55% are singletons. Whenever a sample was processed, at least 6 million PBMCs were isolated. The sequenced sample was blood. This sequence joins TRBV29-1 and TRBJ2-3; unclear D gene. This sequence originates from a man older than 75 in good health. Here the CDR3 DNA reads TGCAGCGTTGTAGTTTTTGCGACCCGGACCCCCACAGATACGCAGTATTTT. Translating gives CSVVVFATRTPTDTQYF.